One sample yielded the 29 T cell receptor beta chains listed below, sequenced in a study of graft-versus-host responses after intestinal transplantation. TCRdb's copy holds only in-frame clones and misses some; the assay was immunoSEQ multiplex PCR. The sample includes 80,000 to 95,000 clones, just over 90% seen only once; the top ten take 2%. No antigen has been identified for these receptors. The source material was unstimulated CD8+ T cells sorted from spleen or lymph node cells, sampled before intestinal transplant. These receptors all come from a human donor who received an intestinal transplant.

This rearrangement joins TRBV27 to TRBJ2-5, with TRBD2 identical over 13 bases. Germline CDR1 reads MNHEY; CDR2 reads SMNVEV (reference sequence). With V trimmed by 5 bases and J by 1 base, 4 bases remained unmatched. There are 16 residues in the CDR3. The CDR3 coding sequence is TGTGCCAGCAGTGCGGGGACTAGCGGGGCCCAAGAGACCCAGTACTTC. It translates to CASSAGTSGAQETQYF.

This chain connects TRBV14 to TRBJ1-5; tentative D call: TRBD1 (5 bases). Germline CDR1 and CDR2: SGHDN and FVKESK. This CDR3 comprises 14 residues. The germline V and J ends were trimmed by 0 bases and 2 bases, with 5 bases remaining between them. The CDR3 DNA sequence: TGTGCCAGCAGCCAAGAAGGGGGCAATCAGCCCCAGCATTTT. This sequence encodes CASSQEGGNQPQHF.

The rearrangement links TRBV7-9 to TRBJ2-7; D gene unclear. Trimming took off 4 bases at V and 0 bases at J, with 10 bases between the two ends. The germline CDR1 and CDR2 sequences are SEHNR and FQNEAQ (reference sequence). This CDR3 comprises 14 residues. The CDR3 sequence: CASSSATGSYEQYF. The CDR3 bases are TGTGCCAGCAGCTCGGCGACTGGCTCCTACGAGCAGTACTTC.

The chain uses TRBV4-3 and TRBJ2-2; 8 bases are a match to TRBD2. This CDR3 comprises 16 residues. J was trimmed by 8 bases and V by 0 bases; bases with no gene match: 8. Germline V gene data show CDR1 as LGHNA and CDR2 as YSLEER. The CDR3 coding sequence is TGCGCCAGCAGCCAAGATCGACGGGGGGGCTCGGGGGAGCTGTTTTTT. It codes for CASSQDRRGGSGELFF.

This CDR3 reads CASSPYPDRGSYNEQFF. The CDR3 nucleotides read TGTGCCAGCAGTCCGTATCCCGACAGAGGCTCCTACAATGAGCAGTTCTTC. V is TRBV27 and J is TRBJ2-1; the D gene is possibly TRBD1 (5 bases). V was trimmed by 5 bases and J by 0 bases, leaving 17 bases between them. CDR1 and CDR2 from the germline V gene are MNHEY and SMNVEV (reference sequence). The CDR3 loop spans 17 amino acids.

The V call is TRBV9, the J call TRBJ1-1, with a weak D call TRBD1 (5 bases). The CDR3 is 14 residues long. The ends were cut back, 3 bases at V and 6 bases at J, with 15 bases in the middle. Germline V lookup: CDR1 SGDLS, CDR2 YYNGEE. The CDR3: CASSGGGGVPEAFF. DNA of the CDR3: TGTGCCAGCAGCGGGGGGGGAGGAGTACCTGAAGCTTTCTTT.

The chain carries TRBV11-3 and TRBJ1-1, with D hard to call. There are 11 residues in the CDR3. CDR1 and CDR2 from the germline V gene are SGHNT and YENEEA. Trimming shortened V by 1 base and J by 9 bases, and 6 bases separated the two germline ends. The DNA of the CDR3 is TGTGCCAGCAGCTTAGTTCGTCAAGCTTTCTTT. Encoded protein: CASSLVRQAFF. The entire variable domain, with the rest obtained from reference TRBV11-3 and TRBJ1-1, is as follows: EAGVVQSPRYKIIEKKQPVAFWCNPISGHNTLYWYLQNLGQGPELLIRYENEEAVDDSQLPKDRFSAERLKGVDSTLKIQPAELGDSAVYLCASSLVRQAFFGQGTRLTVV.

The CDR3 bases are TGCGCCAGCAGCCAAGATCTGGACAGCGGGGGCGGGGAGACCCAGTACTTC. As protein: CASSQDLDSGGGETQYF. The chain recombines TRBV4-3 with TRBJ2-5; TRBD2 agrees at 8 bases. This CDR3 has 17 residues. V was pared by 0 bases and J by 5 bases, with 11 bases of the junction left unmatched. Germline V gene data show CDR1 as LGHNA and CDR2 as YSLEER.

This clone has only a few counts. CDR3 amino acids: CSVGGVYGYTF. The CDR3 region has the DNA TGCAGCGTTGGGGGGGTCTATGGCTACACCTTC. The rearrangement uses TRBV29-1 and TRBJ1-2; D is possibly TRBD1 (5 bases). V was clipped by 4 bases and J by 4 bases, with 7 bases between them. CDR1 is SQVTM, CDR2 ANQGSEA, per germline. The CDR3 is made up of 11 amino acids.

The J gene is TRBJ2-3, the V gene TRBV6-1; no firm D call. Germline V gives CDR1 MNHNS, CDR2 SASEGT. CDR3 length equals 11 residues. V lost 6 bases to trimming and J lost 4 bases, with 5 bases between them. Here the CDR3 reads CASRSADTQYF. CDR3 DNA: TGTGCCAGCAGATCTGCAGATACGCAGTATTTT.

V usage is TRBV4-3 and J usage is TRBJ2-5; a weak D match, TRBD1 (5 bases). Between the trimmed V and J ends, which lost 0 bases and 3 bases, there was a span of 11 bases. The V gene's germline CDR1 is LGHNA and CDR2 YSLEER. This CDR3 is 15 amino acids long. The CDR3 protein is CASSQDFAGKETQYF. In DNA, the CDR3 is TGCGCCAGCAGCCAAGATTTCGCAGGGAAAGAGACCCAGTACTTC.

The rearrangement links TRBV6-5 to TRBJ2-7; 9 bases are a match to TRBD1. Trimming took 5 bases from V and 3 from J; bases not matched to a gene: 5. Germline V gene sequence: CDR1 MNHEY, CDR2 SVGAGI. CDR3 size: 14 residues. The CDR3 region is CASSPGTGFYEQYF. CDR3 in DNA: TGTGCCAGCAGTCCCGGGACAGGGTTCTACGAGCAGTACTTC.

This chain links TRBV27 with TRBJ1-5, with D possibly matching TRBD1 (5 bases). The CDR3 is made up of 14 amino acids. Trimming took off 6 bases at V and 3 bases at J, with 12 bases between the two ends. Germline V gives CDR1 MNHEY, CDR2 SMNVEV (reference sequence). CDR3 in amino acids: CASRGRGTNQPQHF. CDR3 bases: TGTGCCAGCAGGGGGAGGGGTACCAATCAGCCCCAGCATTTT.

The gene calls are TRBV7-9 and TRBJ2-7, with D perhaps matching TRBD2 (6 bases). The CDR3 spans 14 residues. Germline-derived CDR1 and CDR2 are SEHNR and FQNEAQ (reference sequence). The V end lost 5 bases, the J end lost 7 bases, and 18 bases lay between the germline ends. CDR3 protein: CASSEEGKVWEQYF. The CDR3 DNA reads TGTGCCAGCAGCGAGGAGGGGAAGGTTTGGGAGCAGTACTTC.

This sequence joins TRBV7-6 and TRBJ1-4; TRBD1 matches at 9 bases. Germline CDR1 and CDR2: SGHVS and FNYEAQ. V trimming: 5 bases; J trimming: 0 bases; junction bases outside the gene matches: 10. The CDR3 consists of 18 residues. CDR3 in amino acids: CASSQLWDRDSTNEKLFF. CDR3 DNA: TGTGCCAGCAGCCAATTGTGGGACAGGGACTCAACTAATGAAAAACTGTTTTTT.

The chain combines TRBV7-2 with TRBJ1-6, with D perhaps matching TRBD1 (6 bases). The germline CDR1 and CDR2 sequences are SGHTA and FQGNSA. The CDR3 spans 16 residues. The V and J ends lost 1 base and 2 bases respectively, with 9 bases between them. The CDR3 sequence is CASSLDEGAYNSPLHF. The CDR3 DNA follows: TGTGCCAGCAGCTTAGATGAGGGGGCCTATAATTCACCCCTCCACTTT.

This chain links TRBV5-6 with TRBJ1-2, with D possibly TRBD1 on 5 matching bases. The germline gives CDR1 SGHDT, CDR2 YYEEEE. The length of the CDR3 is 14 residues. Trimming pared 0 bases from V and 5 bases from J, leaving 11 bases between. DNA for the CDR3: TGTGCCAGCAGCTTGGGAGGAGGGGCATATGGCTACACCTTC. This encodes CASSLGGGAYGYTF.

The genes are TRBV10-3 and TRBJ2-7, with a weak D call TRBD1 (6 bases). With 5 bases removed from V and 0 bases from J, the gap between germline ends came to 26 bases. The CDR3 has 19 amino acids. Germline values: CDR1 ENHRY, CDR2 SYGVKD. This CDR3 reads CAISQTGQVLLQSSYEQYF. The CDR3 bases are TGTGCCATCAGTCAAACGGGACAAGTACTTCTGCAGAGCTCCTACGAGCAGTACTTC.

V usage is TRBV7-9 and J usage is TRBJ1-4, with 7 bases that match TRBD1. Germline V CDR1 and CDR2: SEHNR, FQNEAQ (reference sequence). This CDR3 spans 12 amino acids. Germline trimming cut 3 bases from V and 8 bases from J; bases unmatched to any gene: 0. The CDR3 reads CASSLTGEKLFF. In DNA form, the CDR3 reads TGTGCCAGCAGCTTGACAGGGGAAAAACTGTTTTTT.

The V call is TRBV27, the J call TRBJ1-1; 7 bases agree with TRBD1. The CDR3 runs to 15 residues. Trimming removed 7 bases from V and 0 bases from J; junction bases left unmatched: 8. The germline CDR1 and CDR2 sequences are MNHEY and SMNVEV (reference sequence). CDR3 region: CASIGWGQLNTEAFF. DNA of the CDR3: TGTGCCAGCATTGGGTGGGGACAGCTGAACACTGAAGCTTTCTTT.

The chain combines TRBV6-1 with TRBJ2-1; D is perhaps TRBD1 (5 bases). CDR1 is MNHNS and CDR2 is SASEGT in the germline V gene. V was pared by 2 bases and J by 4 bases, with 12 bases between. The CDR3 loop spans 15 amino acids. The DNA of the CDR3 is TGTGCCAGCAGTGAACCTCCCCCAGGGTACAATGAGCAGTTCTTC. Amino acids: CASSEPPPGYNEQFF.

The genes are TRBV4-1 and TRBJ2-1, with a possible D match to TRBD2 (5 bases). Germline values: CDR1 MGHRA, CDR2 YSYEKL. V was shortened by 4 bases and J by 6 bases, with 19 bases between the two germline ends. The CDR3 loop spans 16 amino acids. CDR3 bases: TGCGCCAGCAGCCGGGAGAAACTCGGAGGAGGCAATGAGCAGTTCTTC. Residues: CASSREKLGGGNEQFF.

V gene TRBV27 combines with J gene TRBJ2-7; D gene unclear. Trimming removed 5 bases from V and 0 bases from J, with 11 bases in between. The CDR3 contains 14 residues. From germline, CDR1 is MNHEY and CDR2 SMNVEV (reference sequence). CDR3 DNA sequence: TGTGCCAGCAGTGGGCACCCCGGCTCCTACGAGCAGTACTTC. Encoded protein: CASSGHPGSYEQYF.

A note on this clone: The conserved closing phenylalanine or tryptophan is absent in this CDR3, likely reflecting a read error. V and J are TRBV6-7 and TRBJ2-7, with TRBD2 matching 14 bases. TRBV6-7 is noted as an ORF with a role that remains uncertain. Losses at the gene ends were 0 bases for V and 0 bases for J; bases not matched to a gene: 4. The CDR3 is 18 residues long. This chain's CDR3 is CASSYSGLAGGPSYEQYL. CDR3 DNA sequence: TGTGCCAGCAGTTACTCCGGACTAGCGGGGGGCCCCTCCTACGAGCAGTACCTC.

This clone was recorded once. This chain joins TRBV5-3 and TRBJ1-6; D ambiguous. TRBV5-3 is treated as an ORF (open reading frame) with a function not yet certain. The CDR3 contains 17 residues. Trimming stripped 5 bases from V and 0 bases from J, with 15 bases between. The CDR3 spells CARRSTQASSYNSPLHF. The CDR3 DNA reads TGTGCCAGAAGATCAACCCAGGCAAGCTCCTATAATTCACCCCTCCACTTT.

The chain combines TRBV7-9 with TRBJ1-4; TRBD1 agrees at 10 bases. CDR3 length equals 15 residues. With 5 bases clipped from V and 2 bases from J, the junction kept 2 bases outside the gene matches. Germline V gene data show CDR1 as SEHNR and CDR2 as FQNEAQ (reference sequence). The CDR3 loop reads CASSMTGGTNEKLFF. In DNA form, the CDR3 reads TGTGCCAGCAGCATGACAGGGGGCACTAATGAAAAACTGTTTTTT.

The chain employs TRBV11-2 and TRBJ2-5; 7 nucleotides match TRBD1. The V gene's germline CDR1 is SGHAT and CDR2 FQNNGV. CDR3 length equals 14 residues. Trimming cost V 5 bases and J 1 base; bases outside gene matches: 4. CDR3 sequence: CASSIYRGQETQYF. CDR3 DNA: TGTGCCAGCAGCATCTACAGGGGCCAAGAGACCCAGTACTTC.

The V gene is TRBV27, the J gene TRBJ2-7; D is unclear. The CDR3 is 16 amino acids. The V end lost 4 bases, the J end lost 3 bases, and 19 bases lay between the germline ends. CDR1 MNHEY and CDR2 SMNVEV come from the germline V gene (reference sequence). The CDR3 protein is CASSSHYEVFGYEQYF. The CDR3 DNA reads TGTGCCAGCAGTTCGCACTATGAGGTATTCGGCTACGAGCAGTACTTC.

The rearrangement uses TRBV27 and TRBJ2-2; 8 bases fit TRBD2. The CDR3 sequence is 14 residues long. Trimming at V came to 8 bases and at J to 5 bases, leaving 7 bases not matched to a gene. Looked up from germline, CDR1 is MNHEY and CDR2 is SMNVEV (reference sequence). For the CDR3, the DNA is TGTGCCAGCTCCCCGGGGGGGGGAACCGGGGAGCTGTTTTTT. Its protein is CASSPGGGTGELFF.